The clone carrying this T cell receptor (beta chain) is a singleton in its sample. CDR3 length equals 16 residues. The germline gives CDR1 SGHNT, CDR2 YYREEE (reference sequence). The V end was cut by 6 bases, the J end by 1 base, with 19 bases between. PCR was performed using 60 Vbeta and 13 Jbeta primers. Sequencing used immunoSEQ multiplex PCR; TCRdb keeps in-frame clones, though not all of them. The sample has a few hundred thousand clones, approximately 84% seen once; the top ten hold 0.5% to 0.7%. This entry is derived from a study of cytomegalovirus exposure and HLA in healthy donors. This chain links TRBV5-4 with TRBJ2-5, with a weak D call TRBD2 (7 bases). Input material: PBMCs. The TCR sequence derives from a woman aged 40 to 49 in good health and CMV-seronegative. The CDR3 DNA reads TGTGCCAGCACCCTCTACGGGGGGCCCTCCCAAGAGACCCAGTACTTC. This translates into CASTLYGGPSQETQYF.